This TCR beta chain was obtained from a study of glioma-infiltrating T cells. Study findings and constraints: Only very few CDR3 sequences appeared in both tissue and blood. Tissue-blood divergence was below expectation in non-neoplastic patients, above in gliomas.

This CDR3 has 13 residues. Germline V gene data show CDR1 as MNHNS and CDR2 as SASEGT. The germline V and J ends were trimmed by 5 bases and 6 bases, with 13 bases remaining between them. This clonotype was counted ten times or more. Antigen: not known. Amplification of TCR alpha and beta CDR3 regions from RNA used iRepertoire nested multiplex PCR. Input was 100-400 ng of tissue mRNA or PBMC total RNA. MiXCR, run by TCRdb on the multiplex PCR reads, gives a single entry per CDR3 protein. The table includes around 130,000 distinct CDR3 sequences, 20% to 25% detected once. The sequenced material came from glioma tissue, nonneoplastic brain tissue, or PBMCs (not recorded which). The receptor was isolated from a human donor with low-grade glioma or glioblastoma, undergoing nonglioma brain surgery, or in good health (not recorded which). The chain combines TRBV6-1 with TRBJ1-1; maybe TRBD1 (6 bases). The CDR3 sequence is CASSYADSSEAFF. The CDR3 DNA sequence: TGTGCCAGCAGTTACGCGGACAGCTCTGAAGCTTTCTTT.